The rows below give T cell receptor beta chains drawn from one sample of a study of identifying expanded T cells in peripheral blood. Sequencing used immunoSEQ multiplex PCR; TCRdb keeps in-frame clones, though not all of them. The sample lists tens of thousands of clones, 89% occurring once. The sequencing input was blood. These receptors were taken from a person aged 18 to 70 in good health. The CDR3 runs from the conserved cysteine through the conserved F or W. D genes are given only for firm matches. Expanded clones get a size class; other rows say once, few or many, or leave the size out.

>TRBV15|.|TRBJ1-5|TRBD1
TGTGCCACCAGCAGAGAGGGGGAACAGGGGGGATATCAGCCCCAGCATTTT
CATSREGEQGGYQPQHF
>TRBV19|.|TRBJ1-2|TRBD1
TGTGCCAGTCTGGCGGGACAGAGAGCTAACTATGGCTACACCTTC
CASLAGQRANYGYTF
>TRBV5-1|once|TRBJ1-1|TRBD1
TGCGCCAGCAGCTTGGCCTTCCAGGGGGGATTGAACACTGAAGCTTTCTTT
CASSLAFQGGLNTEAFF
>TRBV15|.|TRBJ1-5|.
TGTGCCACCAGCAGGGGGGGGAATCAGCCCCAGCATTTT
CATSRGGNQPQHF
>TRBV4-2|.|TRBJ2-1|TRBD2
TGTGCCAGCAGCCAAGAAAGTGGGGCTAGCGGTCTGGTCTTC
CASSQESGASGLVF
>TRBV9|.|TRBJ2-3|TRBD2
TGTGCCAGCAGCGAATCGGGACTAGCGGAGACAGATACGCAGTATTTT
CASSESGLAETDTQYF
>TRBV6-5|.|TRBJ2-5|TRBD2
TGTGCCAGCAGTTACTCGCTAGCGGGCGAGACCCAGTACTTC
CASSYSLAGETQYF
>TRBV5-1|.|TRBJ2-4|.
TGCGCCAGCAGCTTGGCTCAGCAAAACATTCAGTACTTC
CASSLAQQNIQYF
>TRBV14|.|TRBJ2-3|.
TGTGCCAGCAGCCCGCTCAGTTTTTCAGATACGCAGTATTTT
CASSPLSFSDTQYF
>TRBV6-5|.|TRBJ2-7|TRBD2
TGTGCCAGCAGGCGGGGGGGAAGCTCCTACGAGCAGTACTTC
CASRRGGSSYEQYF
>TRBV7-2|.|TRBJ1-4|.
TGTGCCAGCAGCTTGGGACGGATTAATGAAAAACTGTTTTTT
CASSLGRINEKLFF
>TRBV5-1|.|TRBJ1-1|.
TGCGCCAGCAGCTTTTCTTCAGGGCTGAACACTGAAGCTTTCTTT
CASSFSSGLNTEAFF
>TRBV5-1|.|TRBJ2-7|TRBD1
TGCGCCAGCAGCTCGACAGGGGCCTACGAGCAGTACTTC
CASSSTGAYEQYF
>TRBV25-1|.|TRBJ2-7|.
TGTGCCAGCAGTTACTACGACGAGCAGTACTTC
CASSYYDEQYF
>TRBV19|few|TRBJ2-7|.
TGTGCCAGTAGCCGACGGGGGCGCGTCGGCTACGAGCAGTACTTC
CASSRRGRVGYEQYF
>TRBV5-6|once|TRBJ2-5|TRBD1
TGTGCCAGCAGCTTGGCGGCGGGACAGGACGGTTTGGAGACCCAGTACTTC
CASSLAAGQDGLETQYF
>TRBV13|.|TRBJ1-2|.
TGTGCCAGCAGCTTAGGTCCGAATGGCTACACCTTC
CASSLGPNGYTF
>TRBV13|.|TRBJ2-7|TRBD2
TGTGCCAGCAGCTCCAAAGACTACGGACTAGCGGGAGGAGAGCAGTACTTC
CASSSKDYGLAGGEQYF
>TRBV5-5|.|TRBJ1-3|.
TGTGCCAGCAGCTTGGGGGTTCAAAACACCATATATTTT
CASSLGVQNTIYF
>TRBV28|.|TRBJ2-2|.
TGTGCCAGCAGTCTCCTCTCCTTTACCGGGGAGCTGTTTTTT
CASSLLSFTGELFF
>TRBV11-1|.|TRBJ2-7|TRBD1
TGTGCCAGCAGCTCCCGACAGGGGTCCTACGAGCAGTACTTC
CASSSRQGSYEQYF
>TRBV4-1|.|TRBJ2-6|.
TGCGCCAGCAGCCAAGGGATGGTCCCCCGCAACTCTGGGGCCAACGTCCTGACTTTC
CASSQGMVPRNSGANVLTF
>TRBV30|.|TRBJ2-3|.
TGTGCCTGGAGTGTATCTGGAGATACGCAGTATTTT
CAWSVSGDTQYF
>TRBV7-2|.|TRBJ2-7|TRBD2
TGTGCCAGCAGCTTAGGGGGCGGGAGGTCTTACGAGCAGTACTTC
CASSLGGGRSYEQYF
>TRBV7-2|.|TRBJ2-2|.
TGTGCCAGCAGCTTCGACCGGGACACCGGGGAGCTGTTTTTT
CASSFDRDTGELFF
>TRBV4-2|once|TRBJ2-7|TRBD1
TGTGCCAGCAGCCAAGATCCTCACCTCGCCGGGACAGGGCGGGACGAGCAGTACTTC
CASSQDPHLAGTGRDEQYF
>TRBV2|once|TRBJ2-5|.
TGTGCCAGCACCCCTCAGGTGACCCAGTACTTC
CASTPQVTQYF
>TRBV6-1|.|TRBJ2-3|.
TGTGCCAGCAGTGAAAATTTGATTGAAGATACGCAGTATTTT
CASSENLIEDTQYF
>TRBV28|.|TRBJ1-2|.
TGTGCCAGCAGGCCCCCGACTAAGGATGGCTACACCTTC
CASRPPTKDGYTF
>TRBV19|.|TRBJ1-1|.
TGTGCCAGTAGTGCTGGAGGGACGGTTTACACTGAAGCTTTCTTT
CASSAGGTVYTEAFF
>TRBV4-3|.|TRBJ2-1|.
TGCGCCAGCAGCCAAGCTCGGAGCTCCTACAATGAGCAGTTCTTC
CASSQARSSYNEQFF
>TRBV5-1|once|TRBJ2-3|TRBD2
TGCGCCAGCAGCTTGGGGTACGGGGGGGCCCGTCCCACAGATACGCAGTATTTT
CASSLGYGGARPTDTQYF
>TRBV5-4|.|TRBJ2-1|.
TGTGCCAGCAGCTTGGGACTAGATAAGAATGAGCAGTTCTTC
CASSLGLDKNEQFF
>TRBV2|.|TRBJ2-1|.
TGTGCCAGCAGTGTCCTAGGCGGAAAGCAGTTCTTC
CASSVLGGKQFF
>TRBV7-2|.|TRBJ2-7|TRBD2
TGTGCCAGCAGCGAGGAAGCGGGAGCCGGCGAGCAGTACTTC
CASSEEAGAGEQYF
>TRBV18|.|TRBJ1-1|.
TGTGCCAGCTCACCGCGGAGGGACTCCCCCACTGAAGCTTTCTTT
CASSPRRDSPTEAFF
>TRBV6-6|.|TRBJ1-4|TRBD1
TGTGCCAGCAGCCCATCCACAGGGGGTGAAAAACTGTTTTTT
CASSPSTGGEKLFF
>TRBV6-7|.|TRBJ2-1|.
TGTGCCAGCAGTCCCCCCAGTGGCGAGCAGTTCTTC
CASSPPSGEQFF
>TRBV27|.|TRBJ1-2|.
TGTGCCAGCAGTCTATCCGCAGGGGCTCCGTATGGCTACACCTTC
CASSLSAGAPYGYTF
>TRBV30|.|TRBJ2-7|TRBD2
TGTGCCTGGAGGACTAGCGGGGCGCCCTACGAGCAGTACTTC
CAWRTSGAPYEQYF
>TRBV7-9|.|TRBJ2-7|.
TGTGCCAGCAGCTTAGAAGGTGGGAGAGCCTTCTCCTACGAGCAGTACTTC
CASSLEGGRAFSYEQYF
>TRBV7-2|.|TRBJ2-3|.
TGTGCCAGCAGCTTAGCGTTCCGCCAACTCACAGATACGCAGTATTTT
CASSLAFRQLTDTQYF
>TRBV18|.|TRBJ2-5|.
TGTGCCAGCTCACCCCCTACCTTGGGAGAGACCCAGTACTTC
CASSPPTLGETQYF
>TRBV7-2|.|TRBJ2-3|.
TGTGCCAGCAGCTTAGCTGGGTCTGGGCTTACCGCAGATACGCAGTATTTT
CASSLAGSGLTADTQYF
>TRBV6-5|.|TRBJ1-1|.
TGTGCCAGCAGTTATGGGGAAATCGGCACTGAAGCTTTCTTT
CASSYGEIGTEAFF
>TRBV5-4|.|TRBJ2-7|.
TGTGCCAGCAGCTTGGGACAGTACGAGCAGTACTTC
CASSLGQYEQYF
>TRBV27|.|TRBJ2-7|.
TGTGCCAGCGGGCGACAGGGGAGGGGTCCGTCCTACGAGCAGTACTTC
CASGRQGRGPSYEQYF
>TRBV5-5|.|TRBJ2-1|.
TGTGCCAGCAGCTTGGTCTGGGAGGGGGCCAATGAGCAGTTCTTC
CASSLVWEGANEQFF
>TRBV7-9|.|TRBJ2-3|TRBD2
TGTGCCAGCAGCCAGGGACTAGCGCTGACAGATACGCAGTATTTT
CASSQGLALTDTQYF
>TRBV29-1|once|TRBJ1-1|TRBD1
TGCAGCTCACGACCGGGACAGGGGAACACTGAAGCTTTCTTT
CSSRPGQGNTEAFF
>TRBV9|.|TRBJ2-3|.
TGTGCCAGCAGCGTAGGGCGGGCGGTAGATACGCAGTATTTT
CASSVGRAVDTQYF
>TRBV6-5|.|TRBJ2-2|.
TGTGCCAGCCGGGGGCGAGGCGGGGAGCTGTTTTTT
CASRGRGGELFF
>TRBV7-2|once|TRBJ2-5|.
TGTGCCAGCAGCCTCCCGCGGCGGGGCGGGGAGACCCAGTACTTC
CASSLPRRGGETQYF